The 3 T cell receptor beta chains reported below all come from one sample, sequenced in a study of blood T cell repertoires in COVID-19. Some clones are missing from TCRdb's copy, which holds only in-frame ones; the method was immunoSEQ multiplex PCR. Among 88,000 or so clones listed, over 75% were seen once. The sequencing sample was made of peripheral blood. The receptors derive from a man in his 60s with acute or convalescent COVID-19.

The chain is built from TRBV7-6 and TRBJ2-1; D is perhaps TRBD1 (7 bases). CDR1 and CDR2 from the germline V gene are SGHVS and FNYEAQ. This CDR3 spans 15 amino acids. V lost 0 bases and J 4 bases, leaving 10 bases between the germline ends. The CDR3 sequence is CASSLAGGQYNEQFF. Written as DNA, the CDR3 is TGTGCCAGCAGCTTAGCGGGGGGACAGTACAATGAGCAGTTCTTC.

This chain links TRBV6-6 with TRBJ2-7; the match to TRBD1 covers 10 bases. The CDR3 runs to 14 residues. Germline lookup yields CDR1 MNHNY and CDR2 SVGAGI (reference sequence). Trimming at V came to 7 bases and at J to 3 bases, leaving 6 bases not matched to a gene. CDR3 sequence (DNA): TGTGCCAGCACCGCGACAGGGGGCGTCTACGAGCAGTACTTC. Encoded protein: CASTATGGVYEQYF.

The V and J genes are TRBV7-9 and TRBJ1-5; weak D call: TRBD1 (5 bases). V shed 5 bases and J shed 3 bases, with 14 bases lying between them. Looked up from germline, CDR1 is SEHNR and CDR2 is FQNEAQ (reference sequence). The CDR3 extends over 15 amino acids. The CDR3 loop reads CASSAAGQVNQPQHF. The CDR3 DNA follows: TGTGCCAGCAGCGCGGCGGGGCAGGTCAATCAGCCCCAGCATTTT. Variable domain in full (rest from reference TRBV7-9 and TRBJ1-5): DTGVSQNPRHKITKRGQNVTFRCDPISEHNRLYWYRQTLGQGPEFLTYFQNEAQLEKSRLLSDRFSAERPKGSFSTLEIQRTEQGDSAMYLCASSAAGQVNQPQHFGDGTRLSIL.